This TCR beta chain was sequenced during a study of shared T cell receptors in the human thymus. Only in-frame clones appear in the TCRdb table, and some are missing; sequencing was by immunoSEQ multiplex PCR. This table holds hundreds of thousands of clones, about 90% found once. The length of the CDR3 is 16 residues. Trimming cost V 4 bases and J 2 bases, with 18 bases left between them. CDR1 and CDR2 from the germline V gene are SGHNT and YYREEE (reference sequence). This same sample was also taken into another study, of human thymus T cells. That source notes: Having corrective surgery for congenital heart defects, healthy Finnish infants were the ones who donated. Resections that were taken during corrective heart surgery supplied the thymus tissue. Biased V and J segment usage appeared in thymus and peripheral blood. The related literature has documented a marked overlap of thymic repertoires among unrelated individuals.

This sequence joins TRBV5-4 and TRBJ1-2, with a tentative D call TRBD1 (6 bases). The origin of this receptor is a boy under two years old with a congenital heart defect. What was sequenced was thymocytes. The CDR3 DNA follows: TGTGCCAGCAGCACAGTAAACGGACAGTTGAACTATGGCTACACCTTC. Protein product: CASSTVNGQLNYGYTF.